This T cell receptor beta chain appears in the sequencing data of a study of cytotoxic CD8 clonotypes in ibrutinib-treated CLL. About the study: Once patients had received a median approximately twelve months of treatment, range 6 to 36, response samples were obtained. Samples averaged about 260,000 productive templates and 94,082 productive rearrangements.

The CDR3 contains 16 residues. V lost 1 base and J lost 5; bases outside the gene matches: 8. Germline CDR1 SEHNR, CDR2 FQNEAQ (reference sequence). Sequenced by immunoSEQ multiplex PCR; TCRdb stores in-frame clones only, minus some. The table has some 120,000 clones, 50% to 65% seen once; the top ten hold 37%. The source of this sequence is a human donor with chronic lymphocytic leukemia. The V gene is TRBV7-9, the J gene TRBJ2-1; 7 positions match TRBD2. The sample was PBMCs, taken after 24 months of ibrutinib treatment. CDR3 coding DNA: TGTGCCAGCAGCTTAGGGGCTAGCGGTCTTGACAATGAGCAGTTCTTC. It encodes CASSLGASGLDNEQFF.